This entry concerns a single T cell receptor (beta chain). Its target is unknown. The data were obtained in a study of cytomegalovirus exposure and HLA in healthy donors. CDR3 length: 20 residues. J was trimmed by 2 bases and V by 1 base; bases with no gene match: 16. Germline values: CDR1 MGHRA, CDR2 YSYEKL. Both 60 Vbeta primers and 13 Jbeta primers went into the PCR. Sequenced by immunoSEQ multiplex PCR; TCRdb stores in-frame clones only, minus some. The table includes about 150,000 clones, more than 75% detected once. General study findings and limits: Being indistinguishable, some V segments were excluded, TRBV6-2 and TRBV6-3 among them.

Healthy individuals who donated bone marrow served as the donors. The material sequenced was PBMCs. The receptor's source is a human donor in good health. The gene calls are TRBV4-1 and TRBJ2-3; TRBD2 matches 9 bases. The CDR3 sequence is CASSQASRGGRVVSTDTQYF. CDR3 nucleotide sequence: TGCGCCAGCAGCCAAGCTTCGCGGGGGGGCCGAGTGGTCTCCACAGATACGCAGTATTTT.